This T cell receptor (beta chain) appears in the sequencing data of a study of cytomegalovirus exposure and HLA in healthy donors. Study summary: Later, an analysis reported that the roughly 120 validation repertoires had used the same platform as the 550 to 750 first-cohort repertoires.

Repertoires were generated with immunoSEQ multiplex PCR, while TCRdb's copy carries only in-frame clones and drops some. The sample has roughly 56,000 clones; roughly nine tenths are singletons. The CDR3 is made up of 14 amino acids. Losses at the gene ends were 5 bases for V and 6 bases for J; bases not matched to a gene: 10. Germline CDR1 and CDR2: GTSNPN and SVGIG (reference sequence). Findings and caveats of the study: For cytomegalovirus status, the classifier reportedly gave diagnoses with high specificity and sensitivity. It was fewer than 200 TCR beta chains that were listed as cytomegalovirus-associated.

The donors were members of the validation cohort, which comprised under 150 subjects and was separate from the first cohort of 670 or so subjects. On this clone itself: Antigen unknown.

This clonotype was obtained from a woman aged 18-29 years in good health and CMV-seronegative. Input material: PBMCs. This sequence joins TRBV30 and TRBJ1-1; TRBD1 agrees at 9 bases. The CDR3: CAWRQQGAGAEAFF. The CDR3 nucleotides read TGTGCCTGGCGACAACAGGGGGCGGGGGCTGAAGCTTTCTTT. The entire variable domain, with the rest obtained from reference TRBV30 and TRBJ1-1, is as follows: SQTIHQWPATLVQPVGSPLSLECTVEGTSNPNLYWYRQAAGRGLQLLFYSVGIGQISSEVPQNLSASRPQDRQFILSSKKLLLSDSGFYLCAWRQQGAGAEAFFGQGTRLTVV.